One sample yielded the 26 T cell receptor beta chains listed below, sequenced in a study of radiotherapy plus CTLA-4 blockade in lung cancer. TCRdb's copy holds only in-frame clones and misses some; the assay was immunoSEQ multiplex PCR. The repertoire consists of some 110,000 clones, with over 75% occurring once and the leading ten covering approximately 2.5%. The specimen was peripheral blood, collected from a patient treated with radiotherapy plus ipilimumab. Receptor source: a human donor with non-small cell lung cancer that progressed on radiotherapy plus ipilimumab. Some clones in this sample may be carry-over from other donors' samples.

The gene calls are TRBV5-1 and TRBJ1-4; 7 bases agree with TRBD1. The CDR3 loop spans 17 amino acids. Trimming at V came to 4 bases and at J to 7 bases, leaving 16 bases not matched to a gene. Per germline, CDR1 SGHRS and CDR2 YFSETQ. CDR3 DNA sequence: TGCGCCAGCAGCCGAGACCCACAACAGGGGATAGGTGAAAAACTGTTTTTT. Translation: CASSRDPQQGIGEKLFF.

The genes are TRBV14 and TRBJ2-1; TRBD2 aligns across 9 bases. Per germline, CDR1 SGHDN and CDR2 FVKESK. The CDR3 extends over 18 amino acids. J gave up 4 bases and V 0 bases, and 10 bases lay outside the gene matches. CDR3 bases: TGTGCCAGCAGCCAAGATATAGCTAGCGGGGTGTATTACAATGAGCAGTTCTTC. Translated: CASSQDIASGVYYNEQFF.

This clone was observed a few times. The rearrangement links TRBV6-6 to TRBJ1-3; no reliable D call. Germline assignment: CDR1 MNHNY and CDR2 SVGAGI (reference sequence). This CDR3 comprises 14 residues. The V end was cut by 0 bases, the J end by 6 bases, with 9 bases between. CDR3 coding DNA: TGTGCCAGCAGTTACTCGGGCAGGTTAAACACCATATATTTT. Translating it yields CASSYSGRLNTIYF.

The chain carries TRBV4-1 and TRBJ1-3; 9 bases match TRBD1. CDR1 MGHRA and CDR2 YSYEKL come from the germline V gene. V was clipped by 1 base and J by 3 bases; unmatched bases: 7. CDR3 length: 17 residues. For the CDR3, the DNA is TGCGCCAGCAGCCAAGCAACGGGACAGGGTAGTGGAAACACCATATATTTT. Protein: CASSQATGQGSGNTIYF.

The CDR3 sequence: CASSYRVGENTEAFF. The CDR3 DNA sequence: TGTGCCAGCAGCTACAGGGTCGGTGAGAACACTGAAGCTTTCTTT. This chain connects TRBV5-6 to TRBJ1-1; D possibly corresponds to TRBD1 (6 bases). The V end lost 3 bases, the J end lost 1 base, and 13 bases lay between the germline ends. CDR1 SGHDT and CDR2 YYEEEE come from the germline V gene. The CDR3 is 15 amino acids.

This CDR3 is CAKTGGFSYEQYF. CDR3 sequence (DNA): TGTGCTAAGACAGGGGGTTTTTCCTACGAGCAGTACTTC. The rearrangement joins TRBV12-5 to TRBJ2-7; 9 positions agree with TRBD1. The CDR3 covers 13 residues. J lost 1 base, V lost 10 bases, and 5 bases had no gene match. The germline V gene has CDR1 LGHNT and CDR2 FRNRAP.

The V gene is TRBV4-1, the J gene TRBJ2-7; 8 nucleotides agree with TRBD2. The CDR3 contains 15 residues. With 1 base clipped from V and 0 bases from J, the junction kept 2 bases outside the gene matches. Germline assignment: CDR1 MGHRA and CDR2 YSYEKL. The CDR3 is CASSQAGGSSYEQYF. CDR3 DNA sequence: TGCGCCAGCAGCCAAGCGGGGGGGAGCTCCTACGAGCAGTACTTC.

About this clone: This CDR3 fails to terminate in the conserved phenylalanine or tryptophan, so it likely reflects a read error. V is TRBV27 and J is TRBJ1-5, with 11 bases matching TRBD1. The CDR3 consists of 17 residues. The V segment lost 5 bases and the J segment 1 base; nucleotides outside the gene matches: 7. CDR1 is MNHEY and CDR2 is SMNVEV in the germline V gene (reference sequence). CDR3 nucleotides: TGTGCCAGCAGTCCATGGACAGGGGGCCACAGCAATCAGCCCCAGCATCTT. Encoded protein: CASSPWTGGHSNQPQHL.

The CDR3 DNA follows: TGCGCCAGCAGCCCCCAATACCGGGGTACGGAAAGGTCCCACAATGAGCAGTTCTTC. This codes for CASSPQYRGTERSHNEQFF. This sequence joins TRBV4-3 and TRBJ2-1; tentative D call: TRBD2 (5 bases). The germline CDR1 and CDR2 sequences are LGHNA and YSLEER. Trimming took 4 bases from V and 5 from J, leaving 27 bases between them. CDR3 length: 19 amino acids.

The J gene is TRBJ1-6, the V gene TRBV4-3; D not resolved. Germline CDR1 is LGHNA and CDR2 is YSLEER. The CDR3 spans 14 residues. Trimming took off 0 bases at V and 15 bases at J, with 15 bases between the two ends. The CDR3 DNA sequence: TGCGCCAGCAGCCAAGATATGGCGTCCTCTCGCCTCCACTTT. This codes for CASSQDMASSRLHF.

The chain links TRBV11-1 to TRBJ2-7; either TRBD1 or TRBD2 may fit D (5 bases each). CDR1 is SGHAT, CDR2 FQDESV, per germline (reference sequence). The V and J ends lost 5 bases and 0 bases respectively, with 14 bases between them. This CDR3 comprises 15 residues. In DNA form, the CDR3 reads TGTGCCAGCAGCGGTGGGGGACCCCCCTCCTACGAGCAGTACTTC. Its translation is CASSGGGPPSYEQYF.

CDR3 residues: CASSLAGRAGNYGYTF. In DNA form, the CDR3 reads TGTGCCAGCAGCTTAGCGGGCAGGGCGGGGAACTATGGCTACACCTTC. The rearrangement uses TRBV7-9 and TRBJ1-2, with D perhaps matching TRBD1 (5 bases). Trimming removed 0 bases at V and 2 bases at J, with 13 bases between. CDR1 is SEHNR and CDR2 is FQNEAQ in the germline V gene (reference sequence). The CDR3 is 16 amino acids.

The chain joins TRBV5-1 to TRBJ2-7; weak D call: TRBD1 (8 bases). Germline V gene data show CDR1 as SGHRS and CDR2 as YFSETQ. The V end was cut by 3 bases, the J end by 3 bases, with 13 bases between. This CDR3 is built from 14 residues. CDR3 loop: CASSSTGGDYEQYF. Written as DNA, the CDR3 is TGCGCCAGCAGCTCAACAGGGGGGGACTACGAGCAGTACTTC.

This clone was recorded once. This chain uses TRBV5-6 with TRBJ2-5, with TRBD1 as a possible D gene (6 bases). Looked up from germline, CDR1 is SGHDT and CDR2 is YYEEEE. V dropped 5 bases and J dropped 1 base, with 12 bases sitting between them. The CDR3 extends over 14 amino acids. CDR3 in amino acids: CASRLQGPQETQYF. The CDR3 DNA reads as TGTGCCAGCAGGCTACAGGGCCCCCAAGAGACCCAGTACTTC.

The rearrangement links TRBV13 to TRBJ1-4, with no clear D. Germline V gives CDR1 PRHDT, CDR2 FYEKMQ (reference sequence). The germline V and J ends were trimmed by 0 bases and 7 bases, with 0 bases remaining between them. The CDR3 is 11 amino acids. The DNA for the CDR3 is TGTGCCAGCAGCTTAGGTGAAAAACTGTTTTTT. Its protein is CASSLGEKLFF.

The chain carries TRBV7-3 and TRBJ2-1; D remains unclear. Germline lookup yields CDR1 SGHTA and CDR2 FQGTGA. The CDR3 loop spans 13 amino acids. Deletions cut 1 base from V and 9 bases from J, with 10 bases between. The CDR3 sequence: CASSLMTASEQFF. CDR3 DNA: TGTGCCAGCAGCTTAATGACTGCAAGTGAGCAGTTCTTC.

The rearrangement links TRBV7-6 to TRBJ1-6; 8 positions match TRBD1. In germline, CDR1 is SGHVS, CDR2 FNYEAQ. Germline trimming cut 5 bases from V and 10 bases from J; bases unmatched to any gene: 10. The CDR3 runs to 15 residues. The CDR3 DNA reads as TGTGCCAGCAGCAGTCGGGACAGGCCAGGCTCACCCCTCCACTTT. It specifies CASSSRDRPGSPLHF.

The rearrangement uses TRBV7-3 and TRBJ2-3; unclear D gene. Per the germline V gene, CDR1 is SGHTA and CDR2 is FQGTGA. V was trimmed by 5 bases and J by 3 bases, leaving 9 bases between them. CDR3 length equals 13 residues. CDR3 protein: CASSAAGTDTQYF. CDR3 coding DNA: TGTGCCAGCAGCGCGGCCGGGACAGATACGCAGTATTTT.

This clone was seen only once. This chain connects TRBV5-6 to TRBJ2-5, with D possibly matching TRBD2 (6 bases). The V end lost 5 bases, the J end lost 5 bases, and 19 bases lay between the germline ends. Germline assignment: CDR1 SGHDT and CDR2 YYEEEE. There are 15 residues in the CDR3. This CDR3 is CASRDAGSGPETQYF. The CDR3 DNA reads TGTGCCAGCAGGGACGCGGGGAGCGGCCCGGAGACCCAGTACTTC.

In DNA form, the CDR3 reads TGCGCCAGCAGCCCCAGCGGCAGAGAAGCTTTCTTT. This codes for CASSPSGREAFF. The J gene is TRBJ1-1, the V gene TRBV4-3; D ambiguous. CDR1 LGHNA and CDR2 YSLEER come from the germline V gene. CDR3 length: 12 residues. Trimming took 4 bases from V and 8 from J, leaving 11 bases between them.

The chain employs TRBV9 and TRBJ2-1; D gene unclear. V shed 3 bases and J shed 9 bases, with 10 bases lying between them. The germline gives CDR1 SGDLS, CDR2 YYNGEE. The CDR3 length is 12 residues. The CDR3 region has the DNA TGTGCCAGCAGCGCCTCAGCGAGTGAGCAGTTCTTC. This codes for CASSASASEQFF.

V and J are TRBV4-2 and TRBJ2-3; tentatively, D is TRBD1 (6 bases). Germline V lookup: CDR1 LGHNA, CDR2 YNFKEQ. This CDR3 spans 16 amino acids. The V gene lost 0 bases and the J gene lost 4 bases, with 14 bases spanning the gap. The CDR3 spells CASSQEGTPGADTQYF. CDR3 in DNA: TGTGCCAGCAGCCAAGAAGGGACACCAGGGGCAGATACGCAGTATTTT.

V usage is TRBV6-4 and J usage is TRBJ1-5; a weak D match, TRBD1 (5 bases). V lost 3 bases to trimming and J lost 9 bases, with 21 bases between them. CDR3 length equals 16 residues. Germline V gene lookup returns CDR1 MRHNA and CDR2 SNTAGT. The CDR3 DNA reads as TGTGCCAGCAGTGATCAGAGGGGACTTAACCCGAGGCCCCAGCATTTT. Translated: CASSDQRGLNPRPQHF.

In DNA, the CDR3 is TGCGCCAGCAGCCAAGATAGAGCAGCAAACTATGGCTACACCTTC. Its translation is CASSQDRAANYGYTF. The chain combines TRBV4-3 with TRBJ1-2; D unclear. Looked up from germline, CDR1 is LGHNA and CDR2 is YSLEER. V lost 0 bases and J 2 bases, leaving 10 bases between the germline ends. This CDR3 has 15 amino acids.

The rearrangement joins TRBV7-3 to TRBJ2-5; the D gene is possibly TRBD1 (5 bases). This CDR3 comprises 14 residues. Germline lookup yields CDR1 SGHTA and CDR2 FQGTGA. The V and J ends lost 1 base and 3 bases respectively, with 9 bases between them. The CDR3 region is CASSLMGQEETQYF. CDR3 DNA: TGTGCCAGCAGCTTAATGGGGCAGGAAGAGACCCAGTACTTC.

The chain recombines TRBV5-1 with TRBJ1-1; D is ambiguous. Trimming left V 0 bases short and J 4 bases short, with 7 bases between. In germline, CDR1 is SGHRS, CDR2 YFSETQ. The CDR3 runs 13 residues. CDR3 amino acids: CASSLARTTEAFF. CDR3 sequence (DNA): TGCGCCAGCAGCTTGGCGCGGACCACTGAAGCTTTCTTT.